This T cell receptor beta chain was captured by sequencing in a study of Ad26.COV2.S vaccination and SARS-CoV-2 variants. Study-wide results and limits: Spike-specific responses of CD8+ and CD4+ T cells were reported to display substantial breadth after vaccination. People given the vaccine had a wider spike-specific TCR breadth than placebo recipients did. Vaccine and placebo groups showed comparable non-spike TCR breadth.

The treatment denotes: some 20 received Ad26.COV2.S at low or high dose, single or two shots; about 5 received placebo; per-sample allocation not given. Vaccine and placebo recipients were sampled on day 63 after the first injection. For this clone: The antigen is not known.

Sequencing used immunoSEQ multiplex PCR; TCRdb keeps in-frame clones, though not all of them. The sample contains about 320,000 clones, roughly 88% of which appear only once. The V and J ends lost 7 bases and 6 bases respectively, with 15 bases between them. The CDR3 totals 13 residues. This TCR was sampled from a person between 18 and 60 years old who received the Ad26.COV2.S COVID-19 vaccine or a placebo. The chain links TRBV12-3 or TRBV12-4 to TRBJ1-2; D remains ambiguous. The sample was peripheral blood, taken in a trial of Ad26.COV2.S vaccine versus placebo. The CDR3 nucleotides read TGTGCCAGCATCACCGGCCTTGGAAATGGCTACACCTTC. Translation gives CASITGLGNGYTF.